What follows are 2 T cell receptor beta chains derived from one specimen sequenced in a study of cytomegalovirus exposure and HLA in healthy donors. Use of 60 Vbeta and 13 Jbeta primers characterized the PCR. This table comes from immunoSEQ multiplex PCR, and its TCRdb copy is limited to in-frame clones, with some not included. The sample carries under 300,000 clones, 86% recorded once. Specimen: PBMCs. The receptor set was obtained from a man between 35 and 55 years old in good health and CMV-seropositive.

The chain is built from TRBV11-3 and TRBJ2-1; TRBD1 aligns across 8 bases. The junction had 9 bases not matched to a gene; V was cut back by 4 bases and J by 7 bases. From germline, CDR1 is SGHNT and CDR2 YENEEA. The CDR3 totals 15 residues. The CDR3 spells CASSSGQGAGNEQFF. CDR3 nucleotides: TGTGCCAGCAGCTCTGGGCAGGGGGCAGGGAATGAGCAGTTCTTC.

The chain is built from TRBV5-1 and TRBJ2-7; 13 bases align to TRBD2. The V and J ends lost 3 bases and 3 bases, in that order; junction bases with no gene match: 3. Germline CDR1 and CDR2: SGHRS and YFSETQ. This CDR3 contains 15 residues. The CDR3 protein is CASSSWTSGSYEQYF. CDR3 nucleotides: TGCGCCAGCAGCTCCTGGACTAGCGGGAGCTACGAGCAGTACTTC. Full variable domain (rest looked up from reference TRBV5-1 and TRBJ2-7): KAGVTQTPRYLIKTRGQQVTLSCSPISGHRSVSWYQQTPGQGLQFLFEYFSETQRNKGNFPGRFSGRQFSNSRSEMNVSTLELGDSALYLCASSSWTSGSYEQYFGPGTRLTVT.